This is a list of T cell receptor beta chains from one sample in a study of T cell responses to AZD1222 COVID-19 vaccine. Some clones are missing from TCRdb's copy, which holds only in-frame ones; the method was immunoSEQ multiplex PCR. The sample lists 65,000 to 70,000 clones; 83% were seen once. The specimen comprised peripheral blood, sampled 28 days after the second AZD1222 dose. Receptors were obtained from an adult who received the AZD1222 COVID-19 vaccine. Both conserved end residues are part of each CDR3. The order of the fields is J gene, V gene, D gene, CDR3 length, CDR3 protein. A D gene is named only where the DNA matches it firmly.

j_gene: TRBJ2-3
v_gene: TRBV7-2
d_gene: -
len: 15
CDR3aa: CASSPAVGSTDTQYF

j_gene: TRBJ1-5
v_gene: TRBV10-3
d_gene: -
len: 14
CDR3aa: CAISESDSNQPQHF

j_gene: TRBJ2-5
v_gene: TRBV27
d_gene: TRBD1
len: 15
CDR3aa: CASQGQGAGEETQYF

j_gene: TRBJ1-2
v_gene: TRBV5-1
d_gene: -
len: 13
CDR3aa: CASSFTGNYGYTF

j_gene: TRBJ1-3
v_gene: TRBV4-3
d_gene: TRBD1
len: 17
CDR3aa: CASSKAPKQGSGNTIYF

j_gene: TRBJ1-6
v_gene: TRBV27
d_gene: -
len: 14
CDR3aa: CASSLGLYNSPLHF

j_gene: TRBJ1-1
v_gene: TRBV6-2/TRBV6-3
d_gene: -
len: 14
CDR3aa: CASSYPAGPREAFF

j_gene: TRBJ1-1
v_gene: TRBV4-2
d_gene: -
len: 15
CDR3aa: CASSQDLSSPREAFF

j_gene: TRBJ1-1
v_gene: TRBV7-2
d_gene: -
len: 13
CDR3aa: CASSLVTFAEAFF

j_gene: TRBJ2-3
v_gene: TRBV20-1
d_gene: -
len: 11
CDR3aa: CSAILGDTQYF

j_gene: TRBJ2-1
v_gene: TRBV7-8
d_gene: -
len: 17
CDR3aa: CASSLALAGAKLDEQFF

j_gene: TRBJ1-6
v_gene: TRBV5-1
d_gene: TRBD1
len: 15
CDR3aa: CASSTESGGNSPLHF

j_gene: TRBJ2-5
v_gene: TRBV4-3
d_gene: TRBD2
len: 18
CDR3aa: CASSQESSGAWYQETQYF

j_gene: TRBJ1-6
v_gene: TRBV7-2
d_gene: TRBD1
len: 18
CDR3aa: CASSLAPGQGYYNSPLHF

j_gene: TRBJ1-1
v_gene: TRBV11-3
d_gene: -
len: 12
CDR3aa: CASRSTGTEAFF

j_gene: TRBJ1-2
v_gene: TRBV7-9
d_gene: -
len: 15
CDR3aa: CASSLGRDYNYGYTF

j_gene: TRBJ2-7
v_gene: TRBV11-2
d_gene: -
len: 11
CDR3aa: CASSLAGEQYF

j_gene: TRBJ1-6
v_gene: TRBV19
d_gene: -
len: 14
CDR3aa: CASSIVVDGSPLHF

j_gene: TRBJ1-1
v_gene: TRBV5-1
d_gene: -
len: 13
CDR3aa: CASSLGENTEAFF

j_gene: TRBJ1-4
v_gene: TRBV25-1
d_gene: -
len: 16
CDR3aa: CASSDPTEGVTEKLFF